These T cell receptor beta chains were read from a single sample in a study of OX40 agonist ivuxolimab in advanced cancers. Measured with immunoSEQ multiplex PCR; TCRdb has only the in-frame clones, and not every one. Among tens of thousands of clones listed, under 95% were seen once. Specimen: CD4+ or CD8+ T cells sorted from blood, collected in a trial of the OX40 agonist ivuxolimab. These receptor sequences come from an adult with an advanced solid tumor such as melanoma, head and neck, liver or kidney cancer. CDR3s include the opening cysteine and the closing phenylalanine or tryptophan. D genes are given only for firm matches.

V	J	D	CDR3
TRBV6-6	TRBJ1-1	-	CASSYTRTNTEAFF
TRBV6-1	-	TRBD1	CASRLTGTGSYEQYF
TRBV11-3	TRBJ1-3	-	CASSSGLLSGNTIYF
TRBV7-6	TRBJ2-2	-	CASSFGAGPSGELFF
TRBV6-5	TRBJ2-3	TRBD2	CASSSLGTSGNTQYF
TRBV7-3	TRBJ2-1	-	CASSRNRDNEQFF
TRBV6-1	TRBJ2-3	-	CASSARRGAYTDTQYF
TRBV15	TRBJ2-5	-	CATSRDEYQETQYF
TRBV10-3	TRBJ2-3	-	CAISELGAQLDTQYF
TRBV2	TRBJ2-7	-	CASTQGRSYEQYF
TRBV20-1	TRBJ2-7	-	CSATNYEQYF
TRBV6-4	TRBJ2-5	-	CASRHPGLHQETQYF
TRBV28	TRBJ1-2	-	CASSLQAGYGYTF
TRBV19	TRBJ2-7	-	CASRAQVGGHYEQYF
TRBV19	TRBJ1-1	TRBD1	CASSDRGQVAEAFF
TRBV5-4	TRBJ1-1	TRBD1	CASSLSQGVNTEAFF
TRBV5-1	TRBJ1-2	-	CASSFYSFYGYTF
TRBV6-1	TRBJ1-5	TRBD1	CASSEVGTGTYSNQPQHF
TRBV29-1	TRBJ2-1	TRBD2	CSVERTSGSMFF
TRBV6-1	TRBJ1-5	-	CASSPGGTVNQPQHF
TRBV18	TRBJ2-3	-	CASSPPGEKQDTQYF
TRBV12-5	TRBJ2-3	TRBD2	CASGLARTSGRVDTQYF
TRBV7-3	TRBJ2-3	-	CASSSKVSWTDTQYF
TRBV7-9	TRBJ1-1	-	CASSLTLNTEAFF